One sample yielded the 21 T cell receptor beta chains listed below, sequenced in a study of blood T cells in healthy people across ages. A second about 7 to 11 cycle PCR used barcoded and J-beta primers. TCRdb reprocessed the 5' RACE reads via MiXCR and lists one record per CDR3 protein. The data hold about 650,000 distinct CDR3 sequences, with approximately 31% observed a single time. The sample taken for sequencing was blood. The receptors were sampled from a woman of 80 years or more in good health.

This clonotype was counted between two and nine times. The rearrangement joins TRBV12-3 or TRBV12-4 to TRBJ1-4; no reliable D call. The CDR3 contains 15 residues. V lost 2 bases and J 3 bases, leaving 10 bases between the germline ends. The CDR3 DNA reads as TGTGCCAGCAGTTTAAGGGCAGTTCCTAATGAAAAACTGTTTTTT. Translating it yields CASSLRAVPNEKLFF.

The chain has TRBV7-3 and TRBJ2-1, with 12 bases that match TRBD2. This CDR3 contains 17 residues. Germline lookup yields CDR1 SGHTA and CDR2 FQGTGA. V dropped 6 bases and J dropped 3; count of bases not matched to a gene: 9. This CDR3 reads CASSRSPGLAGYNEQFF. The CDR3 nucleotides read TGTGCCAGCAGTCGATCCCCGGGACTAGCGGGCTACAATGAGCAGTTCTTC.

Of note for this clonotype: A much larger clonotype is one base distant, so this may be a read error. The CDR3 ends on some other residue instead of the conserved phenylalanine or tryptophan, so this is likely a read error. This sequence joins TRBV20-1 and TRBJ2-1; possibly TRBD1 for D (6 bases). CDR1 and CDR2 from the germline V gene are DFQATT and SNEGSKA (reference sequence). Trimming removed 3 bases from V and 9 bases from J, with 12 bases in between. The CDR3 is 12 residues long. CDR3 sequence reads: CSASVGASEQFI. CDR3 DNA: TGCAGTGCTAGCGTGGGGGCCAGTGAGCAGTTCATC.

In regard to this clonotype: In this CDR3 the conserved last residue, phenylalanine or tryptophan, is missing, so a read error is likely. This chain uses TRBV12-3 or TRBV12-4 with TRBJ2-7; D may be TRBD1 or TRBD2 (5 bases each). This CDR3 comprises 15 residues. The V end lost 5 bases, the J end lost 0 bases, and 14 bases lay between the germline ends. The CDR3 here is CASSPSGRLSYEQYL. For the CDR3, the DNA is TGTGCCAGCAGTCCATCGGGACGTCTCTCCTACGAGCAGTACCTC.

Points on this clonotype: Since a much larger clone is just one base distant, this may be a read error. The chain couples TRBV29-1 to TRBJ1-4; D not resolved. Per the germline V gene, CDR1 is SQVTM and CDR2 is ANQGSEA. The CDR3 runs to 12 residues. The CDR3 nucleotides read TGCGGCGTTGTCCGGTCGGGCGCAAAACTGTTTTTT. Translating gives CGVVRSGAKLFF.

This rearrangement joins TRBV6-6 to TRBJ1-5; possibly TRBD1 for D (6 bases). The CDR3 has 17 amino acids. V lost 2 bases to trimming and J lost 1 base, with 15 bases between them. CDR1 MNHNY and CDR2 SVGAGI come from the germline V gene (reference sequence). CDR3 protein: CASSYRAGQGSNQPQHF. The CDR3 DNA follows: TGTGCCAGCAGTTACAGAGCAGGGCAGGGGAGCAATCAGCCCCAGCATTTT.

V usage is TRBV5-1 and J usage is TRBJ2-2; 7 bases align to TRBD1. V lost 3 bases and J lost 0; bases outside the gene matches: 8. This CDR3 spans 17 amino acids. Germline V gives CDR1 SGHRS, CDR2 YFSETQ. The CDR3 DNA sequence: TGCGCCAGCAGCTCGAGACCTACAGGGGCGAACACCGGGGAGCTGTTTTTT. As protein: CASSSRPTGANTGELFF.

This clonotype was recorded at least ten times. The rearrangement links TRBV12-3 or TRBV12-4 to TRBJ2-2, with D perhaps TRBD2 (6 bases). V lost 7 bases and J 0 bases, leaving 18 bases between the germline ends. The CDR3 consists of 17 residues. The chain's CDR3 is CASNLAPAGTNTGELFF. CDR3 in DNA: TGTGCCAGCAATCTCGCCCCAGCGGGTACGAACACCGGGGAGCTGTTTTTT.

The chain uses TRBV11-2 and TRBJ2-7; the D call may be TRBD1 or TRBD2 (5 bases each). The last part of the DNA fits TRBJ2-1 better; the J call may be wrong. The CDR3 is 13 amino acids. CDR1 is SGHAT and CDR2 is FQNNGV in the germline V gene. CDR3 loop: CASSFSGTADQFF. As DNA, the CDR3 is TGTGCCAGCAGCTTTAGTGGGACGGCGGACCAGTTCTTC.

The sample holds one count of this clonotype. This could be a read error, since a much larger clone is one nucleotide away. V is TRBV6-6 and J is TRBJ2-5; TRBD2 might be the D (6 bases). CDR1 MNHNY and CDR2 SVGAGI come from the germline V gene (reference sequence). The CDR3 runs 15 residues. CDR3 nucleotides: TGTACCAGCAGTTACTCGACCAGGGCGGGGGAGACCCAGTACTTC. Translation: CTSSYSTRAGETQYF.

Many counts were recorded for this clonotype. The gene calls are TRBV6-6 and TRBJ2-7; D is perhaps TRBD1 (8 bases). The length of the CDR3 is 16 residues. Trimming shortened V by 2 bases and J by 4 bases, and 18 bases separated the two germline ends. The germline gives CDR1 MNHNY, CDR2 SVGAGI (reference sequence). The CDR3 nucleotides are TGTGCCAGCAGTTACCCAACAGGGGGGGATAGGTACGAGCAGTACTTC. This gives the protein CASSYPTGGDRYEQYF.

The table lists this clonotype with many counts. V usage is TRBV12-3 or TRBV12-4 and J usage is TRBJ1-2; the D is unclear. Trimming pared 4 bases from V and 7 bases from J, leaving 7 bases between. The CDR3 is made up of 11 amino acids. The CDR3 here is CASSSTSGYTF. CDR3 in DNA: TGTGCCAGCAGTTCTACATCTGGCTACACCTTC.

Only a few counts were recorded for this clonotype. A much more abundant neighbour one base away suggests this may be a read error. The genes are TRBV29-1 and TRBJ2-7; 7 nucleotides align to TRBD1. Gene TRBJ2-5 matches the end of the DNA better, so the J call may be wrong. Germline assignment: CDR1 SQVTM and CDR2 ANQGSEA. This CDR3 comprises 12 residues. CDR3 loop: CGVAGGRGTQYF. As DNA, the CDR3 is TGCGGCGTCGCAGGGGGTAGGGGGACCCAGTACTTC.

The genes are TRBV20-1 and TRBJ2-1; 8 nucleotides align to TRBD2. The germline CDR1 and CDR2 sequences are DFQATT and SNEGSKA (reference sequence). The V gene end was trimmed by 7 bases and the J gene end by 5 bases; junction bases not matched to a gene: 7. The CDR3 is 13 amino acids. The CDR3 loop is CSDTGTSNNEQFF. The CDR3 DNA sequence: TGCAGTGACACTGGGACTAGTAACAATGAGCAGTTCTTC.

This sequence joins TRBV20-1 and TRBJ2-3, with 8 bases matching TRBD1. Looked up from germline, CDR1 is DFQATT and CDR2 is SNEGSKA (reference sequence). The CDR3 totals 14 residues. The V and J ends lost 3 bases and 4 bases, in that order; junction bases with no gene match: 6. This chain's CDR3 is CSARDRVGADTQYF. Here the CDR3 DNA reads TGCAGTGCTAGGGACAGGGTGGGTGCAGATACGCAGTATTTT.

In this sample, this clonotype turned up many times. The gene calls are TRBV4-1 and TRBJ1-2, with 9 bases matching TRBD1. Germline V gene lookup returns CDR1 MGHRA and CDR2 YSYEKL. J lost 2 bases, V lost 6 bases, and 10 bases had no gene match. The CDR3 extends over 16 amino acids. CDR3 residues: CASRPDRGIGNYGYTF. The DNA for the CDR3 is TGCGCCAGCAGGCCGGACAGGGGAATAGGGAACTATGGCTACACCTTC.

This clonotype has a count of ten or more. V gene TRBV3-1 combines with J gene TRBJ1-1, with unresolved D. The V gene lost 5 bases and the J gene lost 13 bases, with 14 bases spanning the gap. Germline values: CDR1 LGHDT, CDR2 YNNKEL (reference sequence). The CDR3 covers 11 residues. CDR3 region: CASSFRLRVFF. CDR3 in DNA: TGTGCCAGCAGCTTCAGGTTACGAGTTTTCTTT.

J is TRBJ2-1 and V is TRBV4-1; 14 bases fit TRBD2. J lost 9 bases, V lost 4 bases, and 2 bases had no gene match. CDR3 size: 14 residues. CDR1 MGHRA and CDR2 YSYEKL come from the germline V gene. The CDR3 DNA follows: TGCGCCAGCAGCCGACTAGCGGGAGGGGGTGAGCAGTTCTTC. It specifies CASSRLAGGGEQFF.

This clonotype showed up many times. The rearrangement joins TRBV20-1 to TRBJ1-4, with D possibly being TRBD1 (6 bases). CDR1 and CDR2 from the germline V gene are DFQATT and SNEGSKA (reference sequence). This CDR3 comprises 14 residues. Trimming took off 5 bases at V and 3 bases at J, with 13 bases between the two ends. The CDR3 DNA reads TGCAGTGCTCTGCGGGGGGCGGCTAATGAAAAACTGTTTTTT. Translated, it gives CSALRGAANEKLFF.

This clonotype was counted at least ten times. The rearrangement uses TRBV3-1 and TRBJ2-1, with 7 bases that match TRBD1. V trimming: 2 bases; J trimming: 7 bases; junction bases outside the gene matches: 11. Germline V gene data show CDR1 as LGHDT and CDR2 as YNNKEL (reference sequence). This CDR3 has 16 amino acids. The CDR3 sequence is CASSQSPGQSQNEQFF. As DNA, the CDR3 is TGTGCCAGCAGCCAATCCCCGGGACAGTCCCAAAATGAGCAGTTCTTC.

This clonotype was observed at least ten times. This chain joins TRBV7-7 and TRBJ1-4, with D possibly being TRBD1 (5 bases). The CDR3 is made up of 14 amino acids. CDR1 SSHAT and CDR2 FNYEAQ come from the germline V gene (reference sequence). The ends were cut back, 5 bases at V and 7 bases at J, with 14 bases in the middle. CDR3: CASSPGSGGEKLFF. The CDR3 coding sequence is TGTGCCAGCAGCCCGGGGTCGGGGGGTGAAAAACTGTTTTTT.